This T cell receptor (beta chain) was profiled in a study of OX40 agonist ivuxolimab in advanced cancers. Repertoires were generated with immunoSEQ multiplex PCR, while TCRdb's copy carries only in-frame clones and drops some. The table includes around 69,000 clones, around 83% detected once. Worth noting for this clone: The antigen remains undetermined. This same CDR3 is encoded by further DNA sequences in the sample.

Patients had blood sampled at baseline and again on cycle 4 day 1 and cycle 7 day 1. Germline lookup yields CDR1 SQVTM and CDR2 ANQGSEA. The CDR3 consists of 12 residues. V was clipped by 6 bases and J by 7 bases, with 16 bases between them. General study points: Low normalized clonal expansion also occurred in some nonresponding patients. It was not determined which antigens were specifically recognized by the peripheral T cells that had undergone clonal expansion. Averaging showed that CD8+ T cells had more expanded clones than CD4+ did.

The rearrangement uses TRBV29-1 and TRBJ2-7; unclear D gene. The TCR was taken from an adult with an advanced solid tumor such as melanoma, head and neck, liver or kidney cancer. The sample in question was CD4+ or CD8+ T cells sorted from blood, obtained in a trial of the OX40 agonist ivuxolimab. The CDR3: CSVGSLVEEQYF. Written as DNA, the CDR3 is TGCAGCGTCGGTAGTCTAGTTGAGGAGCAGTACTTC.